The 14 T cell receptor beta chains given below trace back to one sample, sequenced in a study of blood T cells in healthy people across ages. It was with a sample-barcoded 5' primer and a J-beta primer mix that a second PCR of about 6 to 12 cycles was run. TCRdb independently ran MiXCR on the 5' RACE reads; one entry per CDR3 protein. The sample yields 600,000 to 850,000 distinct CDR3 sequences, 25% seen once. The data also belong to a second study, concerning T cells of mothers and their children.

The specimen sequenced was blood. The receptors were sampled from a boy younger than 18 in good health.

J is TRBJ2-5 and V is TRBV12-3 or TRBV12-4, with a tentative D call TRBD1 (5 bases). Trimming cost V 6 bases and J 0 bases, with 11 bases left between them. CDR3 size: 14 residues. CDR3 region: CASSSTDNQETQYF. The DNA of the CDR3 is TGTGCCAGCAGCTCGACAGACAACCAAGAGACCCAGTACTTC.

V gene TRBV4-3 combines with J gene TRBJ2-6, with D possibly matching TRBD1 (5 bases). Germline V lookup: CDR1 LGHNA, CDR2 YSLEER. Trimming shortened V by 0 bases and J by 0 bases, and 12 bases separated the two germline ends. This CDR3 is built from 18 residues. CDR3 nucleotide sequence: TGCGCCAGCAGCCAAGACCGTAGACAGATCTCTGGGGCCAACGTCCTGACTTTC. Translation gives CASSQDRRQISGANVLTF.

In this sample, this clonotype turned up a few times. The V and J genes are TRBV29-1 and TRBJ2-1; 7 positions match TRBD1. Trimming at V came to 4 bases and at J to 9 bases, leaving 3 bases not matched to a gene. The CDR3 is 11 amino acids. Germline assignment: CDR1 SQVTM and CDR2 ANQGSEA. In DNA, the CDR3 is TGCAGCGTTGGACAGGGATCTGAGCAGTTCTTC. Amino acid sequence: CSVGQGSEQFF.

This clonotype was picked up a small number of times. J is TRBJ2-1 and V is TRBV29-1; 9 positions match TRBD2. Germline CDR1 and CDR2: SQVTM and ANQGSEA. J was trimmed by 8 bases and V by 5 bases; bases with no gene match: 7. The CDR3 consists of 13 residues. The CDR3 DNA follows: TGCAGCGTTCGCGGGAGGGGAGCAGATGAGCAGTTCTTC. It encodes CSVRGRGADEQFF.

This clonotype was recorded a few times. This sequence joins TRBV6-5 and TRBJ2-5; D not resolved. The CDR3 extends over 17 amino acids. CDR1 and CDR2 from the germline V gene are MNHEY and SVGAGI. V gave up 2 bases and J gave up 1 base, with 17 bases separating them. The CDR3 sequence: CASSYHRLDGIQETQYF. The CDR3 DNA is TGTGCCAGCAGTTACCATCGCCTCGATGGAATCCAAGAGACCCAGTACTTC.

This rearrangement joins TRBV12-3 or TRBV12-4 to TRBJ1-2; D is undetermined. V was cut by 3 bases and J by 4 bases, with 6 bases left in between. The CDR3 contains 12 residues. This CDR3 reads CASSFDPYGYTF. The CDR3 nucleotides read TGTGCCAGCAGTTTTGACCCCTATGGCTACACCTTC.

J is TRBJ1-1 and V is TRBV6-1; D may be TRBD1 (6 bases). The V end lost 6 bases, the J end lost 5 bases, and 16 bases lay between the germline ends. CDR1 and CDR2 (germline): MNHNS, SASEGT. The CDR3 runs to 14 residues. As DNA, the CDR3 is TGTGCCAGCAGCACGACAGGTCATTTTACTGAAGCTTTCTTT. It is translated as CASSTTGHFTEAFF.

This clonotype was recorded once. The chain joins TRBV4-1 to TRBJ2-3; TRBD2 matches 8 bases. The CDR3 has 16 amino acids. Germline CDR1 MGHRA, CDR2 YSYEKL. With 4 bases clipped from V and 8 bases from J, the junction kept 14 bases outside the gene matches. CDR3 region: CASSRGPGPGGGTQYF. CDR3 DNA sequence: TGCGCCAGCAGCCGCGGACCGGGACCCGGGGGGGGTACGCAGTATTTT.

CDR3 sequence (DNA): TGTGCCAGCAGTTACGGGGGCGGGGGGGCGAATGAGCAGTTCTTC. Protein: CASSYGGGGANEQFF. This chain connects TRBV6-2 or TRBV6-3 to TRBJ2-5; 9 bases map to TRBD2. The better agreement between TRBJ2-1 and the DNA end casts doubt on the J call. From germline, CDR1 is MNHEY and CDR2 SVGEGT. The CDR3 sequence is 15 residues long.

This clonotype was detected a few times. The chain links TRBV9 to TRBJ2-5; TRBD2 aligns across 10 bases. The germline V gene has CDR1 SGDLS and CDR2 YYNGEE. Losses at the gene ends were 4 bases for V and 5 bases for J; bases not matched to a gene: 8. The CDR3 contains 15 residues. The CDR3 sequence is CASSTLAGVTETQYF. The CDR3, as DNA: TGTGCCAGCAGCACTCTAGCGGGAGTCACGGAGACCCAGTACTTC.

The gene calls are TRBV19 and TRBJ2-1; no clear D gene. The germline CDR1 and CDR2 sequences are LNHDA and SQIVND (reference sequence). The ends were cut back, 4 bases at V and 3 bases at J, with 10 bases in the middle. The CDR3 extends over 14 amino acids. CDR3 in amino acids: CASSNLEFYNEQFF. DNA for the CDR3: TGTGCCAGTAGTAACCTTGAATTCTACAATGAGCAGTTCTTC.

The chain recombines TRBV29-1 with TRBJ1-4, with 10 bases matching TRBD1. The germline gives CDR1 SQVTM, CDR2 ANQGSEA. CDR3 size: 15 residues. V gave up 7 bases and J gave up 5 bases; unmatched junction bases: 10. Written as DNA, the CDR3 is TGCAGCGCCGGGACAGGGGCGAGACGCAATGAAAAACTGTTTTTT. This translates into CSAGTGARRNEKLFF.

The chain has TRBV6-2 or TRBV6-3 and TRBJ2-7; 7 nucleotides agree with TRBD2. CDR1 is MNHEY, CDR2 SVGEGT, per germline. J lost 5 bases, V lost 5 bases, and 3 bases had no gene match. This CDR3 is built from 12 residues. The CDR3 spells CASSGTKDEQYF. CDR3 DNA sequence: TGTGCCAGCAGTGGGACTAAGGACGAGCAGTACTTC.

The chain joins TRBV7-2 to TRBJ2-7; TRBD1 matches at 9 bases. V trimming: 3 bases; J trimming: 7 bases; junction bases outside the gene matches: 10. CDR1 and CDR2 from the germline V gene are SGHTA and FQGNSA. This CDR3 has 15 amino acids. This CDR3 reads CASSFQPGQGGEQYF. CDR3 coding DNA: TGTGCCAGCAGCTTCCAACCGGGACAGGGCGGGGAGCAGTACTTC.